This T cell receptor (beta chain) was sequenced in a study of low-dose radiotherapy and immunotherapy resistance in tumors. Study in general: Dosing for Cohort 2 consisted of 1 Gy per fraction every two weeks, reaching a total of 13 Gy over 26 weeks. Intravenously given cyclophosphamide 200 mg/m2 followed a two-week schedule that placed each dose one day before radiation and immunotherapy.

CDR1 is MGHRA, CDR2 YSYEKL, per germline. V dropped 0 bases and J dropped 5; count of bases not matched to a gene: 9. The CDR3 totals 17 residues. Time point of the sample: before trial treatment. Each eligible patient had an advanced solid tumor, and these tumors lacked tumor-infiltrating lymphocytes. This clonotype was picked up many times. TRAV- and TRBV-specific primers were used for first-strand cDNA, which covered alpha and beta chains. A constant-region primer paired with the V-primer adapter amplified TCRs over around 18 PCR cycles. Isolated mRNA was amplified by in vitro transcription. From the reads, TCRdb called clonotypes with MiXCR, one entry per CDR3 protein. The sample lists about 60,000 distinct CDR3 sequences; less than 25% were seen once.

This chain links TRBV4-1 with TRBJ1-1; 10 nucleotides agree with TRBD1. This receptor was identified in a male donor with prostate cancer. Here the sequenced sample was PBMCs, taken before treatment. The CDR3 protein is CASSQEADRGLGTEAFF. CDR3 DNA: TGCGCCAGCAGCCAAGAAGCCGACAGGGGGCTGGGTACTGAAGCTTTCTTT.